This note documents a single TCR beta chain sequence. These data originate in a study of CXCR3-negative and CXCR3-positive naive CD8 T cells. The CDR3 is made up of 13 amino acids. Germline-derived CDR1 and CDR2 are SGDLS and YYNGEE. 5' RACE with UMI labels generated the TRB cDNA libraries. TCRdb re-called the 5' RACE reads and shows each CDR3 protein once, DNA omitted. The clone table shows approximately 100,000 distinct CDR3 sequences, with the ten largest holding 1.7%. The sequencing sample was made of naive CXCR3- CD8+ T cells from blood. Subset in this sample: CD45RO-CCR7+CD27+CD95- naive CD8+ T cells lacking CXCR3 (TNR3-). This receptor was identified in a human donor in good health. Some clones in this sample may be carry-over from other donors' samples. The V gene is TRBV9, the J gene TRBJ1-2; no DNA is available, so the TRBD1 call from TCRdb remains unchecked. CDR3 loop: CASGDRPNYGYTF.